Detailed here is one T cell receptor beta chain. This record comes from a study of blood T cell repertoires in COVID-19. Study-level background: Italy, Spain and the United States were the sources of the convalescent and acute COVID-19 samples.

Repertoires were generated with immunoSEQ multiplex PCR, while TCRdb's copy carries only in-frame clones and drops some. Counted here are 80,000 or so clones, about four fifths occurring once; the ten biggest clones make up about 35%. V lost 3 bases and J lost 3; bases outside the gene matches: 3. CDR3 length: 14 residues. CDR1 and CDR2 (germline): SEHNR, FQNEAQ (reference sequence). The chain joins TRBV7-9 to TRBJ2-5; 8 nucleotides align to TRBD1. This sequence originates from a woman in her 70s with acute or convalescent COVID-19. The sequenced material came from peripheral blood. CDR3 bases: TGTGCCAGCAGCTTCGACAGGGGTAAAGAGACCCAGTACTTC. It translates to CASSFDRGKETQYF.